Included here is one T cell receptor (beta chain) sequence, with context. TCRdb recomputed calls from the reads with MiXCR, one row per CDR3 protein. The profile covers some 320,000 distinct CDR3 sequences, with more than 8% appearing a single time and around 4.1% taken by the ten largest. The sample belongs to a study of T cell repertoires in cytomegalovirus infection. The germline gives CDR1 SGDLS, CDR2 YYNGEE. V was shortened by 3 bases and J by 4 bases, with 10 bases between the two germline ends. The CDR3 has 14 amino acids. Sequenced material: PBMCs. This sequence was found in a human donor in good health (CMV status not recorded). Some clones in this sample may be carry-over from other donors' samples. V and J are TRBV9 and TRBJ2-2; perhaps TRBD2 as D (5 bases). As DNA, the CDR3 is TGTGCCAGCAGCGGGACTCAAGTCACCGGGGAGCTGTTTTTT. Translated: CASSGTQVTGELFF.